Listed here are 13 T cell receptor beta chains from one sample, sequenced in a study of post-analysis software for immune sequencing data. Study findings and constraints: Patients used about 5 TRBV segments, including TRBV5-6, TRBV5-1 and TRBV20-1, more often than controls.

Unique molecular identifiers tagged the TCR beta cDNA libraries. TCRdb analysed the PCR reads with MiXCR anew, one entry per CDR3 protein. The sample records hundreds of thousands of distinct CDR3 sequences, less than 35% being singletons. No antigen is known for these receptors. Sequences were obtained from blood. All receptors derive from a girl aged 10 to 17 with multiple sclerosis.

CDR3 DNA: TGCAGTGCAAAAGTATCTGCTATGGAGACCCAGTACTTC. Translating gives CSAKVSAMETQYF. The rearrangement uses TRBV20-1 and TRBJ2-5; D remains unclear. The CDR3 spans 13 residues. CDR1 DFQATT and CDR2 SNEGSKA come from the germline V gene (reference sequence). V lost 6 bases and J 5 bases, leaving 16 bases between the germline ends.

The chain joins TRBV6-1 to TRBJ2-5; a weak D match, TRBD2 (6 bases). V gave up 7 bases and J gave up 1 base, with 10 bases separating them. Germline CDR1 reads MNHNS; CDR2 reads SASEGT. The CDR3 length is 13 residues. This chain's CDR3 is CASMFSGQETQYF. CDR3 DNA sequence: TGTGCCAGCATGTTTAGCGGCCAAGAGACCCAGTACTTC.

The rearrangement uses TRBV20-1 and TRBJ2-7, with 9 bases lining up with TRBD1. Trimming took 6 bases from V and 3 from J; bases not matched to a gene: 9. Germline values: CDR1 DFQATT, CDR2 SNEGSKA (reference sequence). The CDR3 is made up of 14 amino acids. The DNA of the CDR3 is TGCAGTGCCCGGGACCGGGACAGGGTCTACGAGCAGTACTTC. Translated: CSARDRDRVYEQYF.

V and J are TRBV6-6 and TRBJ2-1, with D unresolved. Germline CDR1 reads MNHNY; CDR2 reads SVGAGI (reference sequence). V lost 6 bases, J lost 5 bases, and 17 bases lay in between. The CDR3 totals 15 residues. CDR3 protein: CASSRFLHMDNEQFF. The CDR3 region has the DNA TGTGCCAGCAGCCGCTTTTTGCACATGGACAATGAGCAGTTCTTC.

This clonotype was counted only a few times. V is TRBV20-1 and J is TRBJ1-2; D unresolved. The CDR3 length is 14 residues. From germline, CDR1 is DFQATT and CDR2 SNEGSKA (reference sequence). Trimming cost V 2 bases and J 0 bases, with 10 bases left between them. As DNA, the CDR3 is TGCAGTGCTAGACGGCAGACCACTAACTATGGCTACACCTTC. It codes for CSARRQTTNYGYTF.

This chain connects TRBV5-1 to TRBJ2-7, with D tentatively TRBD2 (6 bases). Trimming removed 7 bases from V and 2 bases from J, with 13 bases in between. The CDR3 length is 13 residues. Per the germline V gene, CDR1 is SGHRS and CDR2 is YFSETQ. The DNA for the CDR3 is TGCGCCAGCCGTTTCTGGGGGGCCTACGAGCAGTACTTC. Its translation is CASRFWGAYEQYF.

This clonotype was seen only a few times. This chain's CDR3 is CSAKRWGGNDNEQFF. The CDR3, as DNA: TGCAGTGCGAAGCGTTGGGGGGGCAACGACAATGAGCAGTTCTTC. The rearrangement joins TRBV20-1 to TRBJ2-1; weak D call: TRBD2 (7 bases). CDR1 is DFQATT and CDR2 is SNEGSKA in the germline V gene (reference sequence). This CDR3 spans 15 amino acids. V was shortened by 6 bases and J by 5 bases, with 20 bases between the two germline ends.

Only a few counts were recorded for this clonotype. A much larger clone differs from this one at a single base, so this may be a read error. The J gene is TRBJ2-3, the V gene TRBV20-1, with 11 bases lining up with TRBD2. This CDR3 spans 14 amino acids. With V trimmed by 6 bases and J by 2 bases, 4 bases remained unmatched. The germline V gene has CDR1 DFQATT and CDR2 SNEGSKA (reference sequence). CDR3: CSASTSGATDTQYF. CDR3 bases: TGCAGTGCCTCGACTAGCGGGGCCACAGATACGCAGTATTTT.

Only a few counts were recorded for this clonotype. CDR3 amino acids: CSAREGQGSEQYF. The CDR3, as DNA: TGCAGTGCTAGAGAGGGACAGGGAAGCGAGCAGTACTTC. V gene TRBV20-1 combines with J gene TRBJ2-7; TRBD1 matches 9 bases. The germline CDR1 and CDR2 sequences are DFQATT and SNEGSKA (reference sequence). The CDR3 runs to 13 residues. With 0 bases clipped from V and 6 bases from J, the junction kept 3 bases outside the gene matches.

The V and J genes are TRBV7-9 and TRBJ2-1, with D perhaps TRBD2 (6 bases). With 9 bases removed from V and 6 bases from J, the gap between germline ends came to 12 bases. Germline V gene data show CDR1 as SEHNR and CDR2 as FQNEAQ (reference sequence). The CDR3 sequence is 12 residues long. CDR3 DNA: TGTGCCAGTGGGCCCGGGGGCAATGAGCAGTTCTTC. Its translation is CASGPGGNEQFF.

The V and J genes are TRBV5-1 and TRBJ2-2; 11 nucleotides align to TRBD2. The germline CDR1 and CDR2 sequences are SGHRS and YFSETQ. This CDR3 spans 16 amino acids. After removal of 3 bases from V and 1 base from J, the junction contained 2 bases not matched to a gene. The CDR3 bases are TGCGCCAGCAGCTCGGGACTAGCGGAGAACACCGGGGAGCTGTTTTTT. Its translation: CASSSGLAENTGELFF.

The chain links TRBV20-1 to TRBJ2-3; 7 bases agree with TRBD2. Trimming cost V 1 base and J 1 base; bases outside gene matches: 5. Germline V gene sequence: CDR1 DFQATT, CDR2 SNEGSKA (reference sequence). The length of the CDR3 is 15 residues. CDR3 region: CSARALGGGTDTQYF. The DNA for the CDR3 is TGCAGTGCTAGAGCCCTGGGAGGGGGCACAGATACGCAGTATTTT.

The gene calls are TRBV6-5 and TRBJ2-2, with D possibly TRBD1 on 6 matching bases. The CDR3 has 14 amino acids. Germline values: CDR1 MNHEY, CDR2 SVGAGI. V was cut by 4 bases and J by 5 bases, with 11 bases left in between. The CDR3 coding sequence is TGTGCCAGCAGTTCAGGGGTCGCTACCGGGGAGCTGTTTTTT. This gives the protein CASSSGVATGELFF.